The T cell receptor beta chain under discussion was sequenced for a study of T cells in Graves' hyperthyroidism and ophthalmopathy. Regions amplified from RNA transcripts were the TCR beta CDR3 regions. First-round RT-PCR targeting the TCR CDR3 was performed with the HTBI primer set. In TCRdb, the multiplex PCR reads were re-called with MiXCR into one record per CDR3 protein. The sample shows 300,000 to 400,000 distinct CDR3 sequences, roughly a fifth of them seen only once. Uncontrolled infection, other autoimmune disease, pregnancy or lactation barred patients from enrollment. Together with thyroid ultrasound, orbital computed tomography, serum thyroxine and TRAb, clinical symptoms were used for diagnoses. The V and J ends lost 0 bases and 3 bases respectively, with 13 bases between them. Germline lookup yields CDR1 MNHEY and CDR2 SVGEGT. This CDR3 region has 16 residues.

Source material: blood. The chain joins TRBV6-2 or TRBV6-3 to TRBJ2-3; D gene ambiguous. The sequence derives from a woman aged 50 to 65 with Graves' hyperthyroidism. CDR3 coding DNA: TGTGCCAGCAGTTACTCGACAAACAGCAATACAGATACGCAGTATTTT. This encodes CASSYSTNSNTDTQYF.